The rows below give T cell receptor beta chains drawn from one sample of a study of blood T cell repertoires in COVID-19. Profiled with immunoSEQ multiplex PCR; TCRdb holds only in-frame clones, not every one. There are about 120,000 clones in the sample; around 85% occur only once, and 2.5% to 3% lies in the top ten. The sample comprised peripheral blood. The receptor source for this set is a man aged 45-65 years with acute or convalescent COVID-19. Both conserved end residues are part of each CDR3. The order of the fields is CDR3 protein, CDR3 DNA, CDR3 length, V gene, J gene, clone size, D gene. The D gene is left open where the match is weak. Expanded clones are given a class, and other clones once, few, many or no size at all.

CDR3 protein: CASSFRDPTGELFF
CDR3 DNA: TGTGCCAGCAGTTTCCGAGATCCCACCGGGGAGCTGTTTTTT
CDR3 length: 14
V gene: TRBV27
J gene: TRBJ2-2
clone size: -
D gene: -

CDR3 protein: CASSLALAGGSPLHF
CDR3 DNA: TGCGCCAGCAGCTTGGCCTTAGCAGGGGGATCACCCCTCCACTTT
CDR3 length: 15
V gene: TRBV5-1
J gene: TRBJ1-6
clone size: -
D gene: TRBD1

CDR3 protein: CASRGTGTDTYGYTF
CDR3 DNA: TGTGCCAGTAGGGGAACCGGGACAGACACCTATGGCTACACCTTC
CDR3 length: 15
V gene: TRBV19
J gene: TRBJ1-2
clone size: -
D gene: TRBD1

CDR3 protein: CASSWASGRSGTGELFF
CDR3 DNA: TGTGCCAGCAGCTGGGCTAGCGGGAGATCGGGCACCGGGGAGCTGTTTTTT
CDR3 length: 17
V gene: TRBV5-5
J gene: TRBJ2-2
clone size: -
D gene: TRBD2

CDR3 protein: CASSSRQGAEKLFF
CDR3 DNA: TGTGCCAGCAGCTCCCGACAGGGGGCTGAAAAACTGTTTTTT
CDR3 length: 14
V gene: TRBV11-2
J gene: TRBJ1-4
clone size: few
D gene: TRBD1

CDR3 protein: CASSYPLGQGYSPLHF
CDR3 DNA: TGTGCCAGCAGTTACCCCCTAGGGCAGGGGTATTCACCCCTCCACTTT
CDR3 length: 16
V gene: TRBV6-2/TRBV6-3
J gene: TRBJ1-6
clone size: -
D gene: -

CDR3 protein: CASEVRTGGEKLFF
CDR3 DNA: TGTGCCAGCGAGGTCCGGACAGGGGGGGAAAAACTGTTTTTT
CDR3 length: 14
V gene: TRBV2
J gene: TRBJ1-4
clone size: -
D gene: TRBD1

CDR3 protein: CASSDPDRSYNSPLHF
CDR3 DNA: TGCGCCAGCAGTGACCCAGACAGGTCGTATAATTCACCCCTCCACTTT
CDR3 length: 16
V gene: TRBV10-2
J gene: TRBJ1-6
clone size: -
D gene: -

CDR3 protein: CASSEAQAGYEQYF
CDR3 DNA: TGTGCCAGCAGTGAAGCGCAGGCAGGCTACGAGCAGTACTTC
CDR3 length: 14
V gene: TRBV6-1
J gene: TRBJ2-7
clone size: -
D gene: -

CDR3 protein: CASSRLRDRDQPQHF
CDR3 DNA: TGTGCCAGCAGTCGTCTCCGGGACAGGGATCAGCCCCAGCATTTT
CDR3 length: 15
V gene: TRBV2
J gene: TRBJ1-5
clone size: few
D gene: TRBD1

CDR3 protein: CASSARQADNSPLHF
CDR3 DNA: TGTGCCAGCAGTGCGAGACAGGCCGATAATTCACCCCTCCACTTT
CDR3 length: 15
V gene: TRBV2
J gene: TRBJ1-6
clone size: -
D gene: -